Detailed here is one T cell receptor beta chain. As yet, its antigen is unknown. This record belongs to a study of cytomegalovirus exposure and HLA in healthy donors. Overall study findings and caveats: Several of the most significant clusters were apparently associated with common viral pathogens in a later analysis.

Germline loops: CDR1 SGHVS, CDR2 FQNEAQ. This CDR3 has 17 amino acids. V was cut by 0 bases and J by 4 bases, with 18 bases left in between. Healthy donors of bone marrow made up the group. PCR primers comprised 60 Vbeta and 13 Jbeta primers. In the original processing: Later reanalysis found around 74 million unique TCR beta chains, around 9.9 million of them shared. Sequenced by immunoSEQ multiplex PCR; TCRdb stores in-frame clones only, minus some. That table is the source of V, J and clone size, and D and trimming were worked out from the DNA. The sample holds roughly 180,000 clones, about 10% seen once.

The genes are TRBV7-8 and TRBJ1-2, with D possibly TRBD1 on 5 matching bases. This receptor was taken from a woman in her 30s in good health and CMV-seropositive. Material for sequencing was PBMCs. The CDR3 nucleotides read TGTGCCAGCAGCTTAGCGGGGGGGGAGGGCCTTACCTATGGCTACACCTTC. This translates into CASSLAGGEGLTYGYTF.